This T cell receptor beta chain was identified during a study of blood T cell repertoires in COVID-19. Measured with immunoSEQ multiplex PCR; TCRdb has only the in-frame clones, and not every one. Among hundreds of thousands of clones listed, less than 90% were seen once. Germline-derived CDR1 and CDR2 are KGHDR and SFDVKD. V was pared by 2 bases and J by 8 bases, with 5 bases of the junction left unmatched. This CDR3 region has 14 residues. Sequenced sample: peripheral blood. This TCR was sampled from a woman in her 50s with acute or convalescent COVID-19. The chain recombines TRBV24-1 with TRBJ2-1; 7 bases match TRBD2. The CDR3 DNA reads TGTGCCACCAGTGATTCGGGAGGCGGCGATGAGCAGTTCTTC. It codes for CATSDSGGGDEQFF.